This is a list of T cell receptor beta chains from one sample in a study of blood T cell repertoires in COVID-19. Only in-frame clones appear in the TCRdb table, and some are missing; sequencing was by immunoSEQ multiplex PCR. The profile shows 30,000 to 35,000 clones, 85% of them singletons. The sample was peripheral blood. The source of these receptors is a human donor with acute or convalescent COVID-19. The donor label of this sample is uncertain. Each CDR3 is given with its conserved first and last residue. The D gene is left open where the match is weak. Clone size is shown for a subset of rows, as once, few, many or a class of expanded clone.

v_gene	d_gene	abundance	j_gene	CDR3aa	CDR3nt
TRBV7-8	.	.	TRBJ2-1	CASSLLAGSYNEQFF	TGTGCCAGCAGCTTACTAGCAGGCTCCTACAATGAGCAGTTCTTC
TRBV5-5	.	.	TRBJ2-1	CASSAAAGLINEQFF	TGTGCCAGCAGCGCCGCAGCGGGCCTAATCAATGAGCAGTTCTTC
TRBV11-3	.	few	TRBJ2-7	CASSLGIDRIEQYF	TGTGCCAGCAGCTTAGGGATTGACAGGATCGAGCAGTACTTC
TRBV2	TRBD1	.	TRBJ2-1	CASRPGTDDNEQFF	TGTGCCAGCAGGCCCGGGACAGATGACAATGAGCAGTTCTTC
TRBV28	.	.	TRBJ1-4	CASKLAQGREKLFF	TGTGCCAGCAAACTCGCCCAGGGGCGTGAAAAACTGTTTTTT
TRBV2	TRBD2	.	TRBJ2-1	CASSPGTSLGRGQFF	TGTGCCAGCAGTCCAGGGACTAGTCTGGGTAGGGGGCAGTTCTTC
TRBV30	.	.	TRBJ1-2	CAWSVQGFHGYTF	TGTGCCTGGAGTGTACAGGGTTTCCATGGCTACACCTTC
TRBV27	TRBD1	.	TRBJ1-4	CASSGSRGKSEKLFF	TGTGCCAGCAGTGGCTCCAGGGGGAAGTCTGAAAAACTGTTTTTT
TRBV14	TRBD2	.	TRBJ2-4	CASSLAGPTKNIQYF	TGTGCCAGCAGCCTAGCGGGGCCGACTAAAAACATTCAGTACTTC
TRBV29-1	TRBD2	.	TRBJ2-1	CSVMRGRYNEQFF	TGCAGCGTTATGCGGGGGAGATACAATGAGCAGTTCTTC
TRBV24-1	TRBD1	.	TRBJ2-3	CATSDSVQGVTDTQYF	TGTGCCACCAGTGATTCAGTGCAGGGGGTCACAGATACGCAGTATTTT
TRBV4-2	TRBD1	few	TRBJ2-7	CASSQYSQGAQYEQYF	TGTGCCAGCAGCCAATACTCACAGGGGGCGCAGTACGAGCAGTACTTC
TRBV6-2/TRBV6-3	.	.	TRBJ2-7	CASSYRFSSYEQYF	TGTGCCAGCAGTTACCGGTTTAGCTCCTACGAGCAGTACTTC
TRBV2	TRBD2	.	TRBJ2-1	CASGGAAGGLNEQFF	TGTGCCAGCGGCGGGGCGGCGGGGGGGCTTAATGAGCAGTTCTTC
TRBV6-1	.	.	TRBJ1-2	CASSGWGGTFVEGYTF	TGTGCCAGCAGTGGCTGGGGGGGGACTTTTGTGGAGGGCTACACCTTC
TRBV5-1	TRBD1	.	TRBJ2-5	CASSGTGDVQETQYF	TGCGCCAGCAGCGGAACAGGGGACGTCCAAGAGACCCAGTACTTC
TRBV28	TRBD1	.	TRBJ1-2	CASSSGQGNNYGYTF	TGTGCCAGCAGTTCCGGACAGGGGAATAACTATGGCTACACCTTC
TRBV5-1	TRBD1	.	TRBJ2-5	CASSQGQGFSETQYF	TGCGCCAGCAGCCAGGGACAGGGGTTTAGCGAGACCCAGTACTTC
TRBV14	.	.	TRBJ1-2	CASSQIQGTGYGYTF	TGTGCCAGCAGCCAAATACAGGGAACTGGGTATGGCTACACCTTC
TRBV5-1	.	.	TRBJ2-2	CASSPPQGWNTGELFF	TGCGCCAGCAGCCCGCCTCAGGGGTGGAACACCGGGGAGCTGTTTTTT
TRBV30	.	.	TRBJ1-2	CAWSMDTTVYGYTF	TGTGCCTGGAGTATGGACACGACGGTCTATGGCTACACCTTC